The clone carrying this T cell receptor (beta chain) was found a few times. Unique molecular identifiers were used to barcode this TCRbeta library. TCRdb ran MiXCR on the PCR reads and lists one entry per CDR3 protein. The data hold about 540,000 distinct CDR3 sequences, with 15% to 20% observed a single time. The sample comes from a study of T-cell reconstitution after alpha-beta-depleted transplantation in children. This specimen was PBMCs from the stem cell graft donor, taken from the stem cell graft. The source of this sequence is a human donor who donated a stem cell graft to a child with acute lymphoblastic leukemia.

CDR3 amino acids: CASSVAGANYEQYF. The CDR3 coding sequence is TGTGCCAGCAGCGTAGCTGGTGCGAACTACGAGCAGTACTTC. The chain uses TRBV9 and TRBJ2-7; no definite D call. Trimming took 0 bases from V and 3 from J, leaving 10 bases between them. Per the germline V gene, CDR1 is SGDLS and CDR2 is YYNGEE. The CDR3 sequence is 14 residues long.